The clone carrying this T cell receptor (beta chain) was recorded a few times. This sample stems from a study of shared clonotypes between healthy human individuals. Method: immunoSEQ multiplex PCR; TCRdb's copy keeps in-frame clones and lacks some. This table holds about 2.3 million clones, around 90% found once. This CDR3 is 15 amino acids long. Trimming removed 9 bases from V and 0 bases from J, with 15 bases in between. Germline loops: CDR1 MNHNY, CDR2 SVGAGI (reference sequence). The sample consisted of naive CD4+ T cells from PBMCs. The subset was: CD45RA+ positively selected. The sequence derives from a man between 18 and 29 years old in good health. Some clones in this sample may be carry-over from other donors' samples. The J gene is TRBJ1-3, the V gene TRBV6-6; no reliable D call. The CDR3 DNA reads TGTGCCAGTCTCCCCACGGGGAACTCTGGAAACACCATATATTTT. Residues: CASLPTGNSGNTIYF.